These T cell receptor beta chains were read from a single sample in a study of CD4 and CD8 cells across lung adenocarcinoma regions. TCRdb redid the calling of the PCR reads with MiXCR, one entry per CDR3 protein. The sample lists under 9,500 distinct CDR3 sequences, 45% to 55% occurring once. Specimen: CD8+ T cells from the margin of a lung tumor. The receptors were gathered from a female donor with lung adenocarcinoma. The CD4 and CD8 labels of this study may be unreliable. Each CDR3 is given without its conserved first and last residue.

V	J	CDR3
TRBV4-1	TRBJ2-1	ASSQGPSGVSYNEQF
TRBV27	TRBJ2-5	ASSFRAGAFWETQY
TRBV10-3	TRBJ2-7	AISGTSGRAGSYEQY
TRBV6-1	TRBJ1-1	ASTLTGASTEAF
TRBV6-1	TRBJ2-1	ASSAMDTASYNEQF
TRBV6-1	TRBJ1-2	ASSELGGTTST
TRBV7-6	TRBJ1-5	ASSLLGFNQPQH
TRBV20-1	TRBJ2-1	SARPGATHREQF
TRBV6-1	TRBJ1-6	ASTRGRVWNSPLH
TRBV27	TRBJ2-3	ASGAQDTQY
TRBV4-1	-	ASSQELSGVRTQY
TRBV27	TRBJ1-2	ASSLGVEVHGYT
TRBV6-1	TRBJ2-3	ASVEDRVGTDTQY
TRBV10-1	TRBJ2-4	ASRTGENIQY
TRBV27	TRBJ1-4	ASSWDRGEKLF
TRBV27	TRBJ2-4	AWGLRAKDIQY
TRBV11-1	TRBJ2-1	ASSGRTSGYNEQF
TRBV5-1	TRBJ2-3	ASSLDGRAGDTQY
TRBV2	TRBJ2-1	ASSDLGKHGGEQF
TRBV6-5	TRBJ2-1	ASSPNLALHNEQF
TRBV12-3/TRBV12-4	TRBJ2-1	ASSSGLAGVYNEQF
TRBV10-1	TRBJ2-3	ASSEREADMQY
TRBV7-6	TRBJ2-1	ASSLTGLAGYNEQF
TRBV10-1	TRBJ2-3	ASSEREADTQY
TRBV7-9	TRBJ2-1	ASSPLVASRQETQF
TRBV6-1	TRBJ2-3	ASSEIAASTDTQY
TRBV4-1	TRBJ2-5	ASSQDRFGARGETQY
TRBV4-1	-	ASSQAGTSGIYEQY
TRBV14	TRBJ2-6	ASSPLPGASSGANVLT